These 27 T cell receptor beta chains were all obtained from the same sample, sequenced in a study of human T cells and chemical hapten exposure. Total RNA extraction was carried out from unfractionated whole blood. TCRdb re-called the 5' RACE reads through MiXCR, storing one row per CDR3 protein. The repertoire holds 75,000 or so distinct CDR3 sequences, with around 15% as singletons. Receptors were obtained from a female donor in good health.

The rearrangement uses TRBV20-1 and TRBJ1-1; no definite D call. V lost 6 bases and J lost 0, with 11 bases in between. From germline, CDR1 is DFQATT and CDR2 SNEGSKA (reference sequence). The CDR3 contains 13 residues. This CDR3 reads CSAKQSMNTEAFF. CDR3 bases: TGCAGTGCGAAACAGTCCATGAACACTGAAGCTTTCTTT.

This clonotype appeared a few times. This chain links TRBV10-3 with TRBJ2-7; 9 nucleotides agree with TRBD1. Trimming removed 8 bases from V and 5 bases from J; junction bases left unmatched: 7. Germline V gene lookup returns CDR1 ENHRY and CDR2 SYGVKD. This CDR3 has 13 residues. The CDR3 is CAIEGQGGHEQYF. CDR3 nucleotide sequence: TGTGCCATCGAGGGACAGGGTGGCCACGAGCAGTACTTC.

The chain links TRBV5-1 to TRBJ2-5; 14 bases align to TRBD2. Germline V gene lookup returns CDR1 SGHRS and CDR2 YFSETQ. The CDR3 has 16 residues. Unmatched junction bases numbered 6, after V lost 4 bases and J lost 4 bases. DNA for the CDR3: TGCGCCAGCAGCCTTCCCGGACTAGCGGGAGGAGAGACCCAGTACTTC. The encoded protein is CASSLPGLAGGETQYF.

This clonotype was picked up a small number of times. The genes are TRBV12-3 or TRBV12-4 and TRBJ2-3; possible D gene TRBD2, 5 bases. This CDR3 has 15 residues. Trimming removed 5 bases at V and 4 bases at J, with 16 bases between. The CDR3 DNA reads TGTGCCAGCAGTCCGACCTGGCTAGCTGCAGATACGCAGTATTTT. Amino acids: CASSPTWLAADTQYF.

V is TRBV13 and J is TRBJ2-7, with D possibly called TRBD1 or TRBD2 (5 bases each). The germline V and J ends were trimmed by 5 bases and 2 bases, with 13 bases remaining between them. Germline V gives CDR1 PRHDT, CDR2 FYEKMQ (reference sequence). The CDR3 contains 14 residues. The CDR3 sequence is CASSAGDGAYEQYF. CDR3 in DNA: TGTGCCAGCAGCGCCGGGGACGGCGCCTACGAGCAGTACTTC.

V is TRBV29-1 and J is TRBJ1-3; 9 bases map to TRBD1. After removal of 3 bases from V and 8 bases from J, the junction contained 5 bases not matched to a gene. The CDR3 is 13 residues long. CDR1 SQVTM and CDR2 ANQGSEA come from the germline V gene. CDR3 coding DNA: TGCAGCGTTGACCTGGGACAGGGAGACACCATATATTTT. It translates to CSVDLGQGDTIYF.

This clonotype was recorded many times. The chain employs TRBV23-1 and TRBJ2-1; D unclear. TRBV23-1 is an open reading frame whose function is uncertain. The CDR3 covers 14 residues. The ends were cut back, 0 bases at V and 3 bases at J, with 6 bases in the middle. The CDR3: CASSQSGVYNEQFF. The CDR3 DNA sequence: TGCGCCAGCAGTCAATCTGGCGTCTACAATGAGCAGTTCTTC.

This clonotype occurred a few times. This rearrangement joins TRBV3-1 to TRBJ2-1, with TRBD2 matching 8 bases. From germline, CDR1 is LGHDT and CDR2 YNNKEL (reference sequence). This CDR3 spans 15 amino acids. Trimming at V came to 5 bases and at J to 6 bases, leaving 9 bases not matched to a gene. The CDR3 loop is CASSIGPGLVNEQFF. In DNA, the CDR3 is TGTGCCAGCAGCATAGGCCCGGGACTAGTCAATGAGCAGTTCTTC.

This clonotype was seen at least ten times. V usage is TRBV5-1 and J usage is TRBJ2-6; 7 positions agree with TRBD1. This CDR3 comprises 16 residues. Per the germline V gene, CDR1 is SGHRS and CDR2 is YFSETQ. V lost 4 bases and J lost 2; bases outside the gene matches: 6. This CDR3 is CASSPGQEAGANVLTF. The CDR3 DNA is TGCGCCAGCAGCCCAGGACAGGAGGCTGGGGCCAACGTCCTGACTTTC. Combining the CDR3 with reference TRBV5-1 and TRBJ2-6 gives the whole variable domain KAGVTQTPRYLIKTRGQQVTLSCSPISGHRSVSWYQQTPGQGLQFLFEYFSETQRNKGNFPGRFSGRQFSNSRSEMNVSTLELGDSALYLCASSPGQEAGANVLTFGAGSRLTVL.

The chain joins TRBV29-1 to TRBJ1-5; TRBD1 might be the D (5 bases). The CDR3 sequence is 13 residues long. Germline lookup yields CDR1 SQVTM and CDR2 ANQGSEA. The germline V and J ends were trimmed by 4 bases and 4 bases, with 11 bases remaining between them. CDR3 residues: CSVGGNLNQPQHF. For the CDR3, the DNA is TGCAGCGTTGGGGGGAACCTGAATCAGCCCCAGCATTTT.

The sample holds a few counts of this clonotype. The chain joins TRBV29-1 to TRBJ1-2, with 7 positions matching TRBD1. This CDR3 has 11 residues. CDR1 SQVTM and CDR2 ANQGSEA come from the germline V gene. V was clipped by 4 bases and J by 7 bases; unmatched bases: 3. CDR3 protein: CSVGNRGGYTF. The CDR3 region has the DNA TGCAGCGTTGGAAACAGGGGTGGCTACACCTTC.

The table lists this clonotype with many counts. The V and J genes are TRBV7-8 and TRBJ2-4; D possibly matches TRBD1 or TRBD2 (5 bases each). CDR1 and CDR2 from the germline V gene are SGHVS and FQNEAQ. This CDR3 comprises 15 residues. Trimming took off 4 bases at V and 8 bases at J, with 18 bases between the two ends. This chain's CDR3 is CASSSPGAVGDIQYF. The CDR3 nucleotides read TGTGCCAGCAGCTCCCCTGGAGCGGTAGGGGACATTCAGTACTTC.

This clonotype was seen only a few times. J is TRBJ1-1 and V is TRBV10-3, with D perhaps matching TRBD1 (5 bases). This CDR3 is 17 amino acids long. V was pared by 5 bases and J by 8 bases, with 27 bases between. Germline lookup yields CDR1 ENHRY and CDR2 SYGVKD. CDR3 protein: CAISPVGAGPLDGEAFF. As DNA, the CDR3 is TGTGCCATCAGTCCAGTCGGGGCAGGGCCGCTAGATGGAGAAGCTTTCTTT.

This chain links TRBV2 with TRBJ2-1, with a possible D match to TRBD1 (5 bases). The length of the CDR3 is 13 residues. The germline V gene encodes CDR1 SNHLY and CDR2 FYNNEI. Trimming removed 9 bases at V and 2 bases at J, with 11 bases between. The CDR3 protein is CARGSDTYNEQFF. The CDR3 DNA sequence: TGTGCCAGAGGTTCGGACACCTACAATGAGCAGTTCTTC. Looking up the rest from reference TRBV2 and TRBJ2-1 gives the full variable domain: EPEVTQTPSHQVTQMGQEVILRCVPISNHLYFYWYRQILGQKVEFLVSFYNNEISEKSEIFDDQFSVERPDGSNFTLKIRSTKLEDSAMYFCARGSDTYNEQFFGPGTRLTVL.

Only a few counts were recorded for this clonotype. This sequence joins TRBV2 and TRBJ1-1, with D uncertain. V was shortened by 5 bases and J by 1 base, with 11 bases between the two germline ends. The CDR3 is made up of 14 amino acids. CDR1 is SNHLY, CDR2 FYNNEI, per germline. The CDR3 nucleotides are TGTGCCAGCAGTTTGATACAGTCGAACACTGAAGCTTTCTTT. Its protein is CASSLIQSNTEAFF.

This clonotype was counted between two and nine times. The rearrangement links TRBV28 to TRBJ1-1; TRBD1 aligns across 7 bases. Trimming removed 6 bases from V and 0 bases from J; junction bases left unmatched: 10. The CDR3 totals 16 residues. Germline lookup yields CDR1 MDHEN and CDR2 SYDVKM. CDR3 in amino acids: CASSPQGLSVNTEAFF. The CDR3 DNA reads as TGTGCCAGCAGCCCACAGGGGTTGAGTGTGAACACTGAAGCTTTCTTT. Variable domain in full (rest from reference TRBV28 and TRBJ1-1): DVKVTQSSRYLVKRTGEKVFLECVQDMDHENMFWYRQDPGLGLRLIYFSYDVKMKEKGDIPEGYSVSREKKERFSLILESASTNQTSMYLCASSPQGLSVNTEAFFGQGTRLTVV.

A few counts support this clonotype. No DNA is shown, since the ends of the CDR3 on it are uncertain; the CDR3 is the one TCRdb lists. V gene TRBV6-2 or TRBV6-3 combines with J gene TRBJ2-4. With termini counted, the CDR3 has 14 amino acids. CDR1 and CDR2 (germline): MNHEY, SVGEGT. CDR3 in amino acids: CASILDGNKNIQYF.

This clonotype was observed a few times. The J gene is TRBJ1-1, the V gene TRBV6-6; D remains unclear. Per germline, CDR1 MNHNY and CDR2 SVGAGI (reference sequence). CDR3 length: 14 residues. Trimming stripped 6 bases from V and 3 bases from J, with 14 bases between. The CDR3 here is CASRESSRDTEAFF. CDR3 DNA sequence: TGTGCCAGCAGAGAATCCTCCCGGGACACTGAAGCTTTCTTT.

This clonotype appeared many times. The chain employs TRBV29-1 and TRBJ1-1; possible D gene TRBD1, 5 bases. V lost 6 bases, J lost 3 bases, and 20 bases lay in between. CDR1 is SQVTM and CDR2 is ANQGSEA in the germline V gene. This CDR3 is 15 amino acids long. CDR3 in amino acids: CSVTGTKGRDTEAFF. CDR3 bases: TGCAGCGTCACCGGGACCAAGGGCAGAGACACTGAAGCTTTCTTT. Full variable domain (outside the CDR3, taken from reference TRBV29-1 and TRBJ1-1): SAVISQKPSRDICQRGTSLTIQCQVDSQVTMMFWYRQQPGQSLTLIATANQGSEATYESGFVIDKFPISRPNLTFSTLTVSNMSPEDSSIYLCSVTGTKGRDTEAFFGQGTRLTVV.

This rearrangement joins TRBV27 to TRBJ2-3; D is undetermined. The CDR3 totals 15 residues. Germline CDR1 MNHEY, CDR2 SMNVEV (reference sequence). V lost 0 bases to trimming and J lost 1 base, with 8 bases between them. CDR3 nucleotide sequence: TGTGCCAGCAGTTTATCGGCGGCAGGCACAGATACGCAGTATTTT. It encodes CASSLSAAGTDTQYF.

This clonotype was seen a few times. This rearrangement joins TRBV2 to TRBJ2-5; tentatively, D is TRBD2 (6 bases). Trimming pared 3 bases from V and 2 bases from J, leaving 16 bases between. Germline V gene data show CDR1 as SNHLY and CDR2 as FYNNEI. The CDR3 consists of 16 residues. CDR3 sequence: CASSEGPGLLQETQYF. DNA for the CDR3: TGTGCCAGCAGTGAGGGACCGGGACTCCTACAAGAGACCCAGTACTTC. Full variable domain (remainder filled in from reference TRBV2 and TRBJ2-5): EPEVTQTPSHQVTQMGQEVILRCVPISNHLYFYWYRQILGQKVEFLVSFYNNEISEKSEIFDDQFSVERPDGSNFTLKIRSTKLEDSAMYFCASSEGPGLLQETQYFGPGTRLLVL.

This clonotype was seen only a few times. The chain has TRBV27 and TRBJ1-2; D remains unclear. Germline CDR1 and CDR2: MNHEY and SMNVEV (reference sequence). The V and J ends lost 0 bases and 8 bases respectively, with 13 bases between them. This CDR3 comprises 14 residues. The DNA for the CDR3 is TGTGCCAGCAGTTTATCGTTAGGGTTAGGGGGCTACACCTTC. Encoded protein: CASSLSLGLGGYTF.

CDR3 in amino acids: CASSERPSGTSYNEQFF. The CDR3 nucleotides read TGTGCCAGCAGTGAACGGCCTAGCGGGACCTCCTACAATGAGCAGTTCTTC. The J gene is TRBJ2-1, the V gene TRBV6-1; 9 nucleotides align to TRBD2. With V trimmed by 2 bases and J by 0 bases, 5 bases remained unmatched. CDR3 length: 17 residues. Germline CDR1 MNHNS, CDR2 SASEGT.

This clonotype has only a few counts. This sequence joins TRBV4-1 and TRBJ2-4; D is undetermined. The length of the CDR3 is 19 residues. CDR1 MGHRA and CDR2 YSYEKL come from the germline V gene. V was shortened by 1 base and J by 2 bases, with 21 bases between the two germline ends. CDR3 nucleotides: TGCGCCAGCAGCCAAGGTCCTCTGGGCAGTCCCGCGTCCAAAAACATTCAGTACTTC. Its protein product is CASSQGPLGSPASKNIQYF.

V gene TRBV12-5 combines with J gene TRBJ2-7; D gene ambiguous. Trimming cost V 5 bases and J 6 bases, with 14 bases left between them. The V gene's germline CDR1 is LGHNT and CDR2 FRNRAP. This CDR3 contains 13 residues. The CDR3 DNA follows: TGTGCTAGTGGTCTTGAGCCTACGGGCGAGCAGTACTTC. Protein sequence: CASGLEPTGEQYF.

The rearrangement joins TRBV7-2 to TRBJ2-7, with 12 positions matching TRBD2. CDR3 size: 15 residues. Trimming took 5 bases from V and 0 from J; bases not matched to a gene: 2. CDR1 is SGHTA, CDR2 FQGNSA, per germline. CDR3 amino acids: CASSPSGRGSYEQYF. The CDR3, as DNA: TGTGCCAGCAGCCCTAGCGGGAGGGGCTCCTACGAGCAGTACTTC.

This clonotype has a count of ten or more. The chain recombines TRBV7-8 with TRBJ1-1; TRBD1 might be the D (5 bases). The CDR3 consists of 14 residues. V was cut by 6 bases and J by 3 bases, with 14 bases left in between. Germline V lookup: CDR1 SGHVS, CDR2 FQNEAQ. The CDR3 coding sequence is TGTGCCAGCAGTCCCCTACGGGGCGACACTGAAGCTTTCTTT. It yields the protein CASSPLRGDTEAFF.